The rows below give T cell receptor beta chains drawn from one sample of a study of CD8 T cells in ankylosing spondylitis. In TCRdb, the 5' RACE reads were re-called with MiXCR into one record per CDR3 protein. This table has 500,000 to 550,000 distinct CDR3 sequences, roughly 13% appearing once. The sample comprised blood, either unsorted or a sorted T cell fraction (not recorded which). Receptor source: a male donor with ankylosing spondylitis. Both conserved end residues are part of each CDR3. The D gene is left open where the match is weak. Only some rows state a clone size, as once, few, many or a class for expanded clones.

D: NA
J: TRBJ2-5
size: NA
V: TRBV24-1
DNA: TGTGCCACCAGCGCCCCTCGGCAGGGGCTCCAAGAGACCCAGTACTTC
CDR3: CATSAPRQGLQETQYF

D: NA
J: TRBJ1-2
size: many
V: TRBV12-3/TRBV12-4
DNA: TGTGCCAGCAGCCTCGGGGGGCGGAACTATGGCTACACCTTC
CDR3: CASSLGGRNYGYTF

D: NA
J: TRBJ1-2
size: NA
V: TRBV6-5
DNA: TGTGCCAGCAGTTACTCGAAGATTACTAACTATGGCTACACCTTC
CDR3: CASSYSKITNYGYTF

D: NA
J: TRBJ1-1
size: NA
V: TRBV28
DNA: TGTGCCAGTAACCGTCAGGGAGGTAGCACTGAAGCTTTCTTT
CDR3: CASNRQGGSTEAFF

D: NA
J: TRBJ2-3
size: NA
V: TRBV10-3
DNA: TGTGCCATCAGCGTCGGGAGCGCCCTCACAGATACGCAGTATTTT
CDR3: CAISVGSALTDTQYF

D: NA
J: TRBJ1-4
size: NA
V: TRBV21-1
DNA: TGTGCCAGCACGGGGGAGAATAATGAAAAACTGTTTTTT
CDR3: CASTGENNEKLFF

D: NA
J: TRBJ2-1
size: few
V: TRBV5-6
DNA: TGTGCCAGCAGGGCGGTGGGAAGCTCCTACAATGAGCAGTTCTTC
CDR3: CASRAVGSSYNEQFF

D: NA
J: TRBJ1-1
size: NA
V: TRBV5-1
DNA: TGCGCCAGCAGCGTGGACAGTAGGAACACTGAAGCTTTCTTT
CDR3: CASSVDSRNTEAFF

D: NA
J: TRBJ1-2
size: NA
V: TRBV10-3
DNA: TGTGCCATCAGTCTGGATAAGGGTAATGGCTACACCTTC
CDR3: CAISLDKGNGYTF

D: TRBD2
J: TRBJ2-1
size: many
V: TRBV5-1
DNA: TGCGCCAGCAGCTTAAGCGGGATCCCTCACAATGAGCAGTTCTTC
CDR3: CASSLSGIPHNEQFF

D: NA
J: TRBJ2-2
size: few
V: TRBV6-5
DNA: TGTGCCAGCAGTTCCCGGTGGGACACCGGGGAGCTGTTTTTT
CDR3: CASSSRWDTGELFF

D: TRBD2
J: TRBJ2-1
size: NA
V: TRBV27
DNA: TGTGCCAGCAGTTCCCTCCTGAGCGGGAGCTCCTACAATGAGCAGTTCTTC
CDR3: CASSSLLSGSSYNEQFF

D: NA
J: TRBJ1-1
size: few
V: TRBV12-3/TRBV12-4
DNA: TGTGCCAGCAGTCTCGCCGGGACACCAAACACTGAAGCTTTCTTT
CDR3: CASSLAGTPNTEAFF

D: TRBD2
J: TRBJ2-7
size: NA
V: TRBV5-1
DNA: TGCGCCAGCAGCCCTCTAGCGGGGAGCTCCTACGAGCAGTACTTC
CDR3: CASSPLAGSSYEQYF

D: TRBD1
J: TRBJ2-2
size: few
V: TRBV5-1
DNA: TGCGCCAGCAGCTTGGAACAGGGGGCGCAAGGGGAGCTGTTTTTT
CDR3: CASSLEQGAQGELFF

D: TRBD1
J: TRBJ2-2
size: NA
V: TRBV5-4
DNA: TGTGCCAGCAGCTCTCCGGTACAGGGGACCGGGGAGCTGTTTTTT
CDR3: CASSSPVQGTGELFF

D: NA
J: TRBJ2-1
size: many
V: TRBV6-4
DNA: TGTGCCAGCAGTGACTCGGACAACAATGAGCAGTTCTTC
CDR3: CASSDSDNNEQFF

D: NA
J: TRBJ1-1
size: few
V: TRBV15
DNA: TGTGCCACCAGCATACCCTCGGGCACTGAAGCTTTCTTT
CDR3: CATSIPSGTEAFF

D: TRBD2
J: TRBJ2-1
size: many
V: TRBV10-3
DNA: TGTGCCATCTCGGGACTAGCGGGAGCTAATGAGCAGTTCTTC
CDR3: CAISGLAGANEQFF

D: NA
J: TRBJ1-6
size: NA
V: TRBV20-1
DNA: TGCAGTGCTCCGCGTCAGAGCGCCTATAATTCACCCCTCCACTTT
CDR3: CSAPRQSAYNSPLHF

D: NA
J: TRBJ2-2
size: few
V: TRBV10-2
DNA: TGCGCCAGCAGTGAGACTACAGGTTACACCGGGGAGCTGTTTTTT
CDR3: CASSETTGYTGELFF

D: NA
J: TRBJ2-1
size: NA
V: TRBV11-1
DNA: TGTGCCAGCAGCTCCCGTGGGAATGAGCAGCTCTTC
CDR3: CASSSRGNEQLF

D: NA
J: TRBJ2-2
size: NA
V: TRBV11-2
DNA: TGTGCCAGCAGCCCCCAAAGGGTGGCCACGGGGTCAGGGGAGCTGTTTTTT
CDR3: CASSPQRVATGSGELFF

D: NA
J: TRBJ1-1
size: many
V: TRBV5-1
DNA: TGCGCCAGCAGCCGGACCAGCACTGAAGCTTTCTTT
CDR3: CASSRTSTEAFF

D: NA
J: TRBJ1-6
size: many
V: TRBV3-1
DNA: TGTGCCAGCAGCCTGGGGGGAAGGACGGATAATTCACCCCTCCACTTT
CDR3: CASSLGGRTDNSPLHF